Each of the 12 T cell receptor beta chains below was sequenced from the same sample in a study of T cell responses to AZD1222 COVID-19 vaccine. TCRdb's table, derived via immunoSEQ multiplex PCR, lists solely in-frame clones and lacks some. The data hold over 85,000 clones, with 81% observed a single time. This specimen was peripheral blood, taken on day 0 of AZD1222 vaccination. These receptors were obtained from an adult in good health.

The chain carries TRBV18 and TRBJ2-5; D is tentatively TRBD1 or TRBD2 (5 bases each). The V gene's germline CDR1 is KGHSH and CDR2 LQKENI. This CDR3 has 15 amino acids. V gave up 0 bases and J gave up 1 base, with 9 bases separating them. The CDR3 loop reads CASSPPNGAQETQYF. CDR3 in DNA: TGTGCCAGCTCACCACCGAACGGGGCCCAAGAGACCCAGTACTTC.

The chain recombines TRBV7-9 with TRBJ1-2, with unresolved D. V was pared by 1 base and J by 7 bases, with 7 bases between. This CDR3 has 12 amino acids. CDR1 is SEHNR, CDR2 FQNEAQ, per germline (reference sequence). The CDR3 sequence is CASSLGTGGYTF. The CDR3, as DNA: TGTGCCAGCAGCTTAGGTACGGGTGGCTACACCTTC.

The genes are TRBV7-2 and TRBJ2-7; D not certain. Germline V gene sequence: CDR1 SGHTA, CDR2 FQGNSA. The CDR3 runs 14 residues. V was shortened by 3 bases and J by 0 bases, with 9 bases between the two germline ends. CDR3 nucleotides: TGTGCCAGCAGCTTGACCCGTAGCTCCTACGAGCAGTACTTC. It specifies CASSLTRSSYEQYF.

The chain is built from TRBV2 and TRBJ2-5, with TRBD1 as a possible D gene (6 bases). Germline V lookup: CDR1 SNHLY, CDR2 FYNNEI. V lost 6 bases, J lost 2 bases, and 10 bases lay in between. This CDR3 contains 13 residues. The CDR3 region is CASRADSQETQYF. The DNA for the CDR3 is TGTGCCAGCAGGGCGGACAGTCAAGAGACCCAGTACTTC.

This clone has a handful of counts. The chain carries TRBV6-5 and TRBJ2-7; D is unresolved. CDR1 is MNHEY and CDR2 is SVGAGI in the germline V gene. CDR3 length equals 15 residues. V was pared by 0 bases and J by 3 bases, with 12 bases between. The CDR3: CASSYSPPGVYEQYF. The DNA of the CDR3 is TGTGCCAGCAGTTACTCACCACCGGGTGTCTACGAGCAGTACTTC.

This rearrangement joins TRBV19 to TRBJ1-2, with 10 nucleotides matching TRBD1. CDR1 is LNHDA, CDR2 SQIVND, per germline (reference sequence). J lost 7 bases, V lost 7 bases, and 9 bases had no gene match. CDR3 size: 14 residues. As DNA, the CDR3 is TGTGCCAGTACCATGGGGAGGACAGGGGGTGGCTACACCTTC. This codes for CASTMGRTGGGYTF.

This chain links TRBV18 with TRBJ1-1, with a possible D match to TRBD1 (6 bases). CDR3 length: 17 amino acids. Germline lookup yields CDR1 KGHSH and CDR2 LQKENI. V was pared by 3 bases and J by 5 bases, with 22 bases between. CDR3 in amino acids: CASSPMRQQGRGTEAFF. In nucleotides, the CDR3 is TGTGCCAGCTCACCCATGAGGCAGCAGGGGAGAGGGACTGAAGCTTTCTTT.

This clone appeared once. The chain couples TRBV9 to TRBJ1-6; D not certain. V lost 0 bases and J 6 bases, leaving 7 bases between the germline ends. The CDR3 runs to 14 residues. Germline V lookup: CDR1 SGDLS, CDR2 YYNGEE. CDR3 sequence: CASSVVGSNSPLHF. The CDR3 DNA reads TGTGCCAGCAGCGTAGTAGGGAGTAATTCACCCCTCCACTTT.

This chain connects TRBV7-2 to TRBJ1-5; 7 bases are a match to TRBD1. J lost 5 bases, V lost 0 bases, and 7 bases had no gene match. The CDR3 is made up of 16 amino acids. CDR1 and CDR2 from the germline V gene are SGHTA and FQGNSA. Here the CDR3 reads CASSLAPAGTDQPQHF. DNA of the CDR3: TGTGCCAGCAGCTTAGCGCCCGCTGGGACAGATCAGCCCCAGCATTTT.

This rearrangement joins TRBV14 to TRBJ1-2; D is perhaps TRBD1 (6 bases). The CDR3 consists of 15 residues. Trimming stripped 4 bases from V and 4 bases from J, with 16 bases between. Germline V gives CDR1 SGHDN, CDR2 FVKESK. The CDR3: CASSLLAGASYGYTF. The CDR3 bases are TGTGCCAGCAGCCTTTTAGCGGGGGCGAGCTATGGCTACACCTTC.

The J gene is TRBJ2-1, the V gene TRBV11-2; TRBD2 aligns across 7 bases. The CDR3 is 16 residues long. The junction had 11 bases not matched to a gene; V was cut back by 5 bases and J by 4 bases. CDR1 and CDR2 (germline): SGHAT, FQNNGV. The CDR3 sequence: CASSPGRGGTYNEQFF. The CDR3 DNA is TGTGCCAGCAGCCCGGGGAGGGGCGGGACTTACAATGAGCAGTTCTTC.

This chain connects TRBV2 to TRBJ2-2, with a weak D call TRBD1 (6 bases). CDR1 and CDR2 from the germline V gene are SNHLY and FYNNEI. Trimming removed 5 bases from V and 7 bases from J, with 20 bases in between. This CDR3 is 16 amino acids long. The CDR3 nucleotides read TGTGCCAGCAGTCCTATTACCGACAGGCGCGGCGGGGAGCTGTTTTTT. This codes for CASSPITDRRGGELFF.